The clone carrying this T cell receptor (beta chain) turned up a few times. This sample was taken from a study of T cell repertoires in cytomegalovirus infection. The length of the CDR3 is 17 residues. Germline assignment: CDR1 SGHTA and CDR2 FQGNSA. V gave up 5 bases and J gave up 7 bases; unmatched junction bases: 15. TCRdb re-derived calls from the reads in MiXCR, one entry per CDR3 protein. The sample carries around 300,000 distinct CDR3 sequences, 9% to 9.5% recorded once. The rearrangement links TRBV7-2 to TRBJ2-2; 8 bases are a match to TRBD2. The clonotype comes from a human donor in good health (CMV status not recorded). Some clones in this sample may be carry-over from other donors' samples. Material: PBMCs. The CDR3 region is CASSPHRPGGGGGELFF. Written as DNA, the CDR3 is TGTGCCAGCAGCCCCCATAGGCCGGGAGGGGGAGGCGGGGAGCTGTTTTTT.